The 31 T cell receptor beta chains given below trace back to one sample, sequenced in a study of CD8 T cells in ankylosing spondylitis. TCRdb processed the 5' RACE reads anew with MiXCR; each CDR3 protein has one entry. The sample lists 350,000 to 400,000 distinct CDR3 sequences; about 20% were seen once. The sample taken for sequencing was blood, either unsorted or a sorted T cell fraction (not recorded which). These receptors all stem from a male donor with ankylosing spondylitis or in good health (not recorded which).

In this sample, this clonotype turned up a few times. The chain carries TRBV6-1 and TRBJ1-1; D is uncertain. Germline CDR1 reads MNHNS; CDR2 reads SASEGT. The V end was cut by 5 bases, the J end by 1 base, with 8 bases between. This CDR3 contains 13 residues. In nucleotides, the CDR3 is TGTGCCAGCAGTCGAATACAGAACACTGAAGCTTTCTTT. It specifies CASSRIQNTEAFF.

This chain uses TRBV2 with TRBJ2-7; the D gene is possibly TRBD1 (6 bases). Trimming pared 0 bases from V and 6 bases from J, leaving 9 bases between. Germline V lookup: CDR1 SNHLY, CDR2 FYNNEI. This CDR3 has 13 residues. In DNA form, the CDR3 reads TGTGCCAGCAGTGAAGCTCTACAGGGCGAGCAGTACTTC. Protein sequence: CASSEALQGEQYF.

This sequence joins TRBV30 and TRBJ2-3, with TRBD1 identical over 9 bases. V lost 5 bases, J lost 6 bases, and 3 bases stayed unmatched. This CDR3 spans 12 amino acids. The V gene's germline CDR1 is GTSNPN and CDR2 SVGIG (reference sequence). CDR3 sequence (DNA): TGTGCCTGGGGGACAGGGATGGATACGCAGTATTTT. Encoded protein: CAWGTGMDTQYF.

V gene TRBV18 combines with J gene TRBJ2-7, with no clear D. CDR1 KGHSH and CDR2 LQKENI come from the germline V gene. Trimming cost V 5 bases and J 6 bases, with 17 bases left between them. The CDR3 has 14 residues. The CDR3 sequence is CASSGLDGLFEQYF. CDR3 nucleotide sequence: TGTGCCAGCTCAGGGCTAGACGGTCTGTTCGAGCAGTACTTC.

The CDR3 spells CSANAGTGIEQFF. The CDR3 DNA reads TGCAGTGCTAATGCCGGGACCGGCATTGAGCAGTTCTTC. This chain uses TRBV20-1 with TRBJ2-1; D tentatively fits TRBD1 or TRBD2 (5 bases each). CDR1 is DFQATT and CDR2 is SNEGSKA in the germline V gene (reference sequence). V lost 4 bases, J lost 9 bases, and 16 bases lay in between. The CDR3 extends over 13 amino acids.

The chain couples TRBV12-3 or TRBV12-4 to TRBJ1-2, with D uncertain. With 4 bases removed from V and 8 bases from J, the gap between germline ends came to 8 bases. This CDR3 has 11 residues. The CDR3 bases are TGTGCCAGCAGTTCCTATTCGGGCTACACCTTC. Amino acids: CASSSYSGYTF.

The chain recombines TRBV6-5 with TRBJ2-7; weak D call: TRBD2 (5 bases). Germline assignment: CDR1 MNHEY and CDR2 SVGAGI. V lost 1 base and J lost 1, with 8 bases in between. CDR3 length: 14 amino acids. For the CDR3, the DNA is TGTGCCAGCAGTTACTTTGCGGGTTCCTACGAGCAGTACTTC. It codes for CASSYFAGSYEQYF.

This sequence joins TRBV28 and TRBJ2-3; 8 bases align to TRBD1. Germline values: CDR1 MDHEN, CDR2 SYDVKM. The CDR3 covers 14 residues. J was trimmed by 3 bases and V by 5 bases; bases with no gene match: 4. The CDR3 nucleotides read TGTGCCAGCAGTCTGTGGACAGGGACAGATACGCAGTATTTT. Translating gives CASSLWTGTDTQYF. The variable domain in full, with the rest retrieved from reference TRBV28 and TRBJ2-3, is DVKVTQSSRYLVKRTGEKVFLECVQDMDHENMFWYRQDPGLGLRLIYFSYDVKMKEKGDIPEGYSVSREKKERFSLILESASTNQTSMYLCASSLWTGTDTQYFGPGTRLTVL.

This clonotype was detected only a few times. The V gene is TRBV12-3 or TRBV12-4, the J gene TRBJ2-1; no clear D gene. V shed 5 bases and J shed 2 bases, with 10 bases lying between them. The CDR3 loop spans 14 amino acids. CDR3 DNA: TGTGCCAGCAGTCCCAGCTCCGCCTACAATGAGCAGTTCTTC. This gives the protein CASSPSSAYNEQFF.

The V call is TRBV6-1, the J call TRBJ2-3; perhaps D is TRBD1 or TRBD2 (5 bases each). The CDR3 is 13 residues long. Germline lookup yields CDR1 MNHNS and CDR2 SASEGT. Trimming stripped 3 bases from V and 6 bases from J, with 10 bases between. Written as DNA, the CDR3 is TGTGCCAGCAGTGACCGGGACCTGGATACGCAGTATTTT. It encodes CASSDRDLDTQYF.

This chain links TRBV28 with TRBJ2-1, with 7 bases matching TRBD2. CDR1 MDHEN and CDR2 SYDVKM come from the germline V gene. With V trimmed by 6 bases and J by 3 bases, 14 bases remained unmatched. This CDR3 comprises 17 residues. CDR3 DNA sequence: TGTGCCAGCAGGAGCGGAGCGGGGTCGGGTATCTACAATGAGCAGTTCTTC. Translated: CASRSGAGSGIYNEQFF.

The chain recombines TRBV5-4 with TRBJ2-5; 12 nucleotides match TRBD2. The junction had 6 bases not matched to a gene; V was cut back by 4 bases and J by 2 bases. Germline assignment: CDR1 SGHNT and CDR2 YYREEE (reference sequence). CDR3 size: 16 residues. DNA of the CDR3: TGTGCCAGCAGCATAGGACTAGCGGGGACTCAAGAGACCCAGTACTTC. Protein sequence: CASSIGLAGTQETQYF.

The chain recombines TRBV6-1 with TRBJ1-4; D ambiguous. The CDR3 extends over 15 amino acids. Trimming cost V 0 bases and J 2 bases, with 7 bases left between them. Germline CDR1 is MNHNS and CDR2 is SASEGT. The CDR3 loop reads CASSEAGDTNEKLFF. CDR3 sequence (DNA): TGTGCCAGCAGTGAAGCCGGGGATACTAATGAAAAACTGTTTTTT.

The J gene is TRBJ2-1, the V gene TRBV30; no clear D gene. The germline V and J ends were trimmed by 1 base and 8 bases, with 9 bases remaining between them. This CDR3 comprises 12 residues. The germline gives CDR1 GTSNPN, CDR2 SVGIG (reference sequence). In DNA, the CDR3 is TGTGCCTGGAGTGCAAATCATGATGAGCAGTTCTTC. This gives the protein CAWSANHDEQFF.

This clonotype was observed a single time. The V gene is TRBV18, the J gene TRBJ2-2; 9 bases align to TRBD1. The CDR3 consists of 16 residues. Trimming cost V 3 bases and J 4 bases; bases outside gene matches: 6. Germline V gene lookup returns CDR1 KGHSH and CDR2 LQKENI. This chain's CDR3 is CASSPWTGVSTGELFF. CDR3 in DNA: TGTGCCAGCTCACCTTGGACAGGGGTGAGCACCGGGGAGCTGTTTTTT.

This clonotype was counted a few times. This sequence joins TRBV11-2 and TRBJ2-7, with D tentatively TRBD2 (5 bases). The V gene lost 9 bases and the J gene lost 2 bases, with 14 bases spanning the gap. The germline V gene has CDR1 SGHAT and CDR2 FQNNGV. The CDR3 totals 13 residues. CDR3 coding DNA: TGTGCCAGTTCGTGGGCCGGGACCTACGAGCAGTACTTC. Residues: CASSWAGTYEQYF.

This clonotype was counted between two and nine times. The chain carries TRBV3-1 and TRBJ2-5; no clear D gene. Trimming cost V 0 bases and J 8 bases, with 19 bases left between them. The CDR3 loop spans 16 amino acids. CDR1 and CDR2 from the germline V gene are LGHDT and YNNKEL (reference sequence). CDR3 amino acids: CASSQDPIWTSATQYF. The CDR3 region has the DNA TGTGCCAGCAGCCAAGATCCTATATGGACGTCTGCAACCCAGTACTTC.

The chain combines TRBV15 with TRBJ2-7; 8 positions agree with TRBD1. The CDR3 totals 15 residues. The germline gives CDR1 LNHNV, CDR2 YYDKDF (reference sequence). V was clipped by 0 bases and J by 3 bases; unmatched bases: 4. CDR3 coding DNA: TGTGCCACCAGCAGAGATAGGGGGACAGGCTACGAGCAGTACTTC. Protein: CATSRDRGTGYEQYF.

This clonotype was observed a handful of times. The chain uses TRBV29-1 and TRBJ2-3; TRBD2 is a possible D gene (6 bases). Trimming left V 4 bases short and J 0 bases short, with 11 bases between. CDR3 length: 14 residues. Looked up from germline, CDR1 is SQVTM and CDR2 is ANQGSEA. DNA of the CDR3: TGCAGCGTTGTCGGGGGTCTAAGCACAGATACGCAGTATTTT. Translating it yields CSVVGGLSTDTQYF.

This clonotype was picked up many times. The chain's CDR3 is CSVDWGSGELFF. CDR3 coding DNA: TGCAGCGTTGATTGGGGGTCCGGGGAGCTGTTTTTT. The chain uses TRBV29-1 and TRBJ2-2, with D perhaps matching TRBD1 or TRBD2 (5 bases each). The V gene's germline CDR1 is SQVTM and CDR2 ANQGSEA. The CDR3 length is 12 residues. Trimming shortened V by 3 bases and J by 6 bases, and 8 bases separated the two germline ends.

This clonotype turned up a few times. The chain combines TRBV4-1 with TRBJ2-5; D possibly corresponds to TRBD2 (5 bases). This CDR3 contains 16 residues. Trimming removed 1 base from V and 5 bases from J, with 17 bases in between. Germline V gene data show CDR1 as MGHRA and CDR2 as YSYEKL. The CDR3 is CASSQVLRGSRETQYF. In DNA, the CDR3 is TGCGCCAGCAGCCAAGTTTTACGAGGGAGTCGGGAGACCCAGTACTTC.

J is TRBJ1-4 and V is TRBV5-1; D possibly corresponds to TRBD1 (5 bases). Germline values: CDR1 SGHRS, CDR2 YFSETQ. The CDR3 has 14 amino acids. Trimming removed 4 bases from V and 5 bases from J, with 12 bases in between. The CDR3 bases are TGCGCCAGCAGCGGCTGGACACCGAATGAAAAACTGTTTTTT. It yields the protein CASSGWTPNEKLFF.

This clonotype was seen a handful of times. This CDR3 is CASSVFQVKGIQYF. CDR3 DNA: TGTGCCAGCAGCGTTTTTCAGGTTAAAGGCATTCAGTACTTC. The chain joins TRBV7-9 to TRBJ2-4; no firm D call. The V end was cut by 5 bases, the J end by 9 bases, with 17 bases between. CDR1 and CDR2 from the germline V gene are SEHNR and FQNEAQ (reference sequence). This CDR3 is built from 14 residues.

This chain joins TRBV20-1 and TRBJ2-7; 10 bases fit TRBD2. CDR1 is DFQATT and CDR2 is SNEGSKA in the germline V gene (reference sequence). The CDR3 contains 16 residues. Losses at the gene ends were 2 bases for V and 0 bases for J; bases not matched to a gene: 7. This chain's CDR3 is CSARLAGVPFSYEQYF. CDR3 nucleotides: TGCAGTGCTAGACTAGCGGGGGTACCCTTCTCCTACGAGCAGTACTTC.

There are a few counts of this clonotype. The CDR3 sequence is CSVARVAGELFF. The CDR3 bases are TGCAGCGTTGCTCGGGTTGCCGGGGAGCTGTTTTTT. V is TRBV29-1 and J is TRBJ2-2; D is uncertain. The CDR3 sequence is 12 residues long. Between the trimmed V and J ends, which lost 4 bases and 6 bases, there was a span of 9 bases. Germline CDR1 reads SQVTM; CDR2 reads ANQGSEA.

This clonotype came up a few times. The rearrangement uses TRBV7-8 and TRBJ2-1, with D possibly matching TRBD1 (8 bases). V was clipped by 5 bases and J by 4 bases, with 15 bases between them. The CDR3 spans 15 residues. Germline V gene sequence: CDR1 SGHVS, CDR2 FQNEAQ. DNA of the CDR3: TGTGCCAGCAGCCACAGGGGGGGATCGTACAATGAGCAGTTCTTC. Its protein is CASSHRGGSYNEQFF.

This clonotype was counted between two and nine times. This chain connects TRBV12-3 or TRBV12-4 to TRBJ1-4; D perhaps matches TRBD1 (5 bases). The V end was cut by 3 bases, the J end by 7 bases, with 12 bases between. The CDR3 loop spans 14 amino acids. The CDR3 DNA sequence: TGTGCCAGCAGTTTCGGGGCCTACCCTGAAAAACTGTTTTTT. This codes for CASSFGAYPEKLFF.

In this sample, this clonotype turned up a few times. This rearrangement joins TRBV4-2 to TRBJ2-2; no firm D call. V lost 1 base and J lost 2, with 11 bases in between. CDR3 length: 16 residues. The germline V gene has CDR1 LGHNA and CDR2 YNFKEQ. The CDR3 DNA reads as TGTGCCAGCAGCCAAGTACGAGCAGGAAACACCGGGGAGCTGTTTTTT. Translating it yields CASSQVRAGNTGELFF.

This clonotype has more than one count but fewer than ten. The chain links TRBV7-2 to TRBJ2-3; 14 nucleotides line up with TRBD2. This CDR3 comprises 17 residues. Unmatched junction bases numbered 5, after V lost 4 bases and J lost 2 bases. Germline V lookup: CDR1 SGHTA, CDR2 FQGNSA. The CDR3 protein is CASSSGLAGEDTDTQYF. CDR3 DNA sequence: TGTGCCAGCAGCTCGGGACTAGCGGGGGAAGACACAGATACGCAGTATTTT. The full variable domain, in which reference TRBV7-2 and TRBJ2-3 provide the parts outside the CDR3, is GAGVSQSPSNKVTEKGKDVELRCDPISGHTALYWYRQSLGQGLEFLIYFQGNSAPDKSGLPSDRFSAERTGGSVSTLTIQRTQQEDSAVYLCASSSGLAGEDTDTQYFGPGTRLTVL.

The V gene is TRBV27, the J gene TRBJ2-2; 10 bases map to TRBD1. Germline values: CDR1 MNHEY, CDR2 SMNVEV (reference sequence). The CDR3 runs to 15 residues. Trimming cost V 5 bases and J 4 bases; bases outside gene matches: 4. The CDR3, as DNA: TGTGCCAGCAGTGGGACAGGGGAGTTCACCGGGGAGCTGTTTTTT. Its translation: CASSGTGEFTGELFF.

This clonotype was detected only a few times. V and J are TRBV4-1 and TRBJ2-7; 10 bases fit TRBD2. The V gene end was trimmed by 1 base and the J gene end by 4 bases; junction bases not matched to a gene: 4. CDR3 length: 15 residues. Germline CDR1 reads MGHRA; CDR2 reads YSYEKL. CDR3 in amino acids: CASSQASGGGYEQYF. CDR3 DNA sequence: TGCGCCAGCAGCCAAGCTAGCGGGGGTGGGTACGAGCAGTACTTC.